This T cell receptor beta chain was sequenced in a study of T cells in tuberculosis. TCR-alpha and TCR-beta chains were sequenced unpaired. The data were produced by immunoSEQ multiplex PCR, yet TCRdb's version contains in-frame clones alone and is incomplete. The sample lists approximately 57,000 clones; around 90% were seen once. Sorting used thawed, overnight-rested PBMC stained with anti-CD3, a viability dye and GMM-loaded CD1B tetramer. The CD1B tetramers carried C32 glucose monomycolate purified from Rhodococcus equi. The V end lost 2 bases, the J end lost 3 bases, and 9 bases lay between the germline ends. This CDR3 is 13 amino acids long. From germline, CDR1 is SQVTM and CDR2 ANQGSEA.

This chain uses TRBV29-1 with TRBJ2-3; the D gene is possibly TRBD1 (6 bases). The sequence came from an adult woman with latent tuberculosis. The specimen sequenced was CD1b-GMM tetramer-negative cells sorted from PBMCs. The CDR3 DNA reads as TGCAGCGTTGAACGGCAGGGGACAGATACGCAGTATTTT. This codes for CSVERQGTDTQYF.